Listed here are 24 T cell receptor beta chains from one sample, sequenced in a study of cytomegalovirus exposure and HLA in healthy donors. PCR involved 60 Vbeta and 13 Jbeta primers. The repertoire was sequenced with immunoSEQ multiplex PCR; TCRdb's copy has only in-frame clones and lacks some. The sample data list about 210,000 clones. What was sequenced was PBMCs. The receptor set was obtained from a woman in her 30s in good health and CMV-seropositive.

As concerns this clone: One end of the junction fails to match germline, which may point to a read error. The rearrangement links TRBV2 to TRBJ2-3; D is ambiguous. The CDR3 spans 14 residues. Germline V gene lookup returns CDR1 SNHLY and CDR2 FYNNEI. CDR3: CAGSEGLSTDTQYF. The DNA for the CDR3 is TGTGCCGGCAGTGAAGGTCTCAGCACAGATACGCAGTATTTT.

The rearrangement links TRBV5-8 to TRBJ1-1; 7 bases are a match to TRBD1. CDR3 length: 14 residues. Germline V gene data show CDR1 as SGHTS and CDR2 as YDEGEE. V shed 8 bases, J shed 5 bases, and the junction held 12 bases outside the gene matches. CDR3: CARGLQGTVTEAFF. The DNA of the CDR3 is TGTGCCAGAGGGCTACAGGGGACGGTTACTGAAGCTTTCTTT.

This chain uses TRBV5-1 with TRBJ1-5; a weak D match, TRBD1 (6 bases). This CDR3 has 17 amino acids. Germline assignment: CDR1 SGHRS and CDR2 YFSETQ. The V end lost 1 base, the J end lost 3 bases, and 17 bases lay between the germline ends. The CDR3 nucleotides are TGCGCCAGCAGCTTGCAGGGGAGCAGGGGATTCAATCAGCCCCAGCATTTT. This sequence encodes CASSLQGSRGFNQPQHF.

The V and J genes are TRBV15 and TRBJ1-5; D is perhaps TRBD1 (6 bases). This CDR3 spans 14 amino acids. The germline gives CDR1 LNHNV, CDR2 YYDKDF (reference sequence). Between the trimmed V and J ends, which lost 2 bases and 7 bases, there was a span of 12 bases. The CDR3 reads CATSRRQARQPQHF. The CDR3 DNA follows: TGTGCCACCAGCAGACGACAGGCCCGCCAGCCCCAGCATTTT.

Here the CDR3 DNA reads TGTGCCAGCAGTTGGGCTGGGGGCGAAACTGAAGCTTTCTTT. It encodes CASSWAGGETEAFF. The V and J genes are TRBV28 and TRBJ1-1; D is perhaps TRBD1 (6 bases). The CDR3 is made up of 14 amino acids. Germline V gives CDR1 MDHEN, CDR2 SYDVKM. V was clipped by 4 bases and J by 5 bases, with 14 bases between them.

The rearrangement links TRBV19 to TRBJ2-3; D might be TRBD2 (6 bases). Germline CDR1 and CDR2: LNHDA and SQIVND (reference sequence). The CDR3 spans 13 residues. The V gene lost 4 bases and the J gene lost 7 bases, with 12 bases spanning the gap. CDR3 loop: CASSSGEQNTQYF. The CDR3 DNA follows: TGTGCCAGTAGTAGCGGGGAGCAAAATACGCAGTATTTT. The whole variable domain, filled in from reference TRBV19 and TRBJ2-3, reads DGGITQSPKYLFRKEGQNVTLSCEQNLNHDAMYWYRQDPGQGLRLIYYSQIVNDFQKGDIAEGYSVSREKKESFPLTVTSAQKNPTAFYLCASSSGEQNTQYFGPGTRLTVL.

The chain combines TRBV9 with TRBJ2-1; 14 bases are a match to TRBD2. The germline V gene has CDR1 SGDLS and CDR2 YYNGEE. V lost 0 bases and J lost 3; bases outside the gene matches: 2. CDR3 size: 17 residues. The DNA of the CDR3 is TGTGCCAGCAGCGTAGGGACTAGCGGGGGGCTCTACAATGAGCAGTTCTTC. Residues: CASSVGTSGGLYNEQFF.

The rearrangement uses TRBV10-3 and TRBJ2-1; TRBD2 agrees at 11 bases. Germline V gene sequence: CDR1 ENHRY, CDR2 SYGVKD. Germline trimming cut 4 bases from V and 9 bases from J; bases unmatched to any gene: 14. The CDR3 has 17 amino acids. CDR3 loop: CAISAYSLAGGVVEQFF. The CDR3 DNA follows: TGTGCCATCAGTGCTTACAGCCTAGCGGGAGGTGTGGTTGAGCAGTTCTTC.

V and J are TRBV5-6 and TRBJ1-4; D is undetermined. CDR3 size: 15 residues. The V gene lost 2 bases and the J gene lost 4 bases, with 12 bases spanning the gap. Germline CDR1 and CDR2: SGHDT and YYEEEE. In nucleotides, the CDR3 is TGTGCCAGCAGCTTCTCCGGGAACGTTAATGAAAAACTGTTTTTT. Its protein is CASSFSGNVNEKLFF. The variable domain in full, with the rest retrieved from reference TRBV5-6 and TRBJ1-4, is DAGVTQSPTHLIKTRGQQVTLRCSPKSGHDTVSWYQQALGQGPQFIFQYYEEEERQRGNFPDRFSGHQFPNYSSELNVNALLLGDSALYLCASSFSGNVNEKLFFGSGTQLSVL.

The chain links TRBV6-1 to TRBJ2-3; D possibly corresponds to TRBD2 (7 bases). The CDR3 extends over 14 amino acids. In germline, CDR1 is MNHNS, CDR2 SASEGT. Trimming stripped 3 bases from V and 2 bases from J, with 9 bases between. The CDR3 DNA reads TGTGCCAGCAGTGACGGGGGGCCCACAGATACGCAGTATTTT. As protein: CASSDGGPTDTQYF.

This rearrangement joins TRBV6-1 to TRBJ2-7; 8 bases are a match to TRBD2. The V and J ends lost 2 bases and 3 bases, in that order; junction bases with no gene match: 6. The germline CDR1 and CDR2 sequences are MNHNS and SASEGT. This CDR3 contains 15 residues. CDR3 in amino acids: CASSERGLVYYEQYF. In DNA form, the CDR3 reads TGTGCCAGCAGTGAACGGGGACTAGTTTACTACGAGCAGTACTTC.

The V and J genes are TRBV11-3 and TRBJ1-1; 12 nucleotides match TRBD1. CDR3 size: 16 residues. V lost 4 bases to trimming and J lost 3 bases; unmatched junction nucleotides: 6. Germline V CDR1 and CDR2: SGHNT, YENEEA. The CDR3 reads CASSYGTGGLYTEAFF. In DNA form, the CDR3 reads TGTGCCAGCAGCTACGGGACAGGGGGCTTGTACACTGAAGCTTTCTTT.

The CDR3 DNA sequence: TGTGCCATCACCGACAGCGTGAACACTGAAGCTTTCTTT. Its translation: CAITDSVNTEAFF. The rearrangement links TRBV10-3 to TRBJ1-1; TRBD1 might be the D (5 bases). V was clipped by 7 bases and J by 0 bases, with 9 bases between them. From germline, CDR1 is ENHRY and CDR2 SYGVKD. The CDR3 consists of 13 residues.

The chain links TRBV4-1 to TRBJ2-1, with 14 bases matching TRBD2. The V and J ends lost 3 bases and 8 bases, in that order; junction bases with no gene match: 0. The CDR3 spans 14 residues. Germline V gene lookup returns CDR1 MGHRA and CDR2 YSYEKL. The CDR3 sequence: CASSQTSGGDEQFF. CDR3 coding DNA: TGCGCCAGCAGCCAGACTAGCGGGGGGGATGAGCAGTTCTTC.

CDR3 amino acids: CASSVAAGASTDTQYF. CDR3 bases: TGTGCCAGCAGCGTAGCGGCGGGGGCTAGCACAGATACGCAGTATTTT. The rearrangement links TRBV9 to TRBJ2-3, with D maybe TRBD2 (7 bases). Germline CDR1 reads SGDLS; CDR2 reads YYNGEE. The CDR3 has 16 amino acids. Trimming shortened V by 0 bases and J by 0 bases, and 11 bases separated the two germline ends.

This chain connects TRBV7-8 to TRBJ1-1; maybe TRBD1 (5 bases). This CDR3 region has 13 residues. V was shortened by 1 base and J by 4 bases, with 7 bases between the two germline ends. From germline, CDR1 is SGHVS and CDR2 FQNEAQ. The CDR3 reads CASSLGQTTEAFF. CDR3 bases: TGTGCCAGCAGCTTAGGACAGACCACTGAAGCTTTCTTT.

The chain couples TRBV10-3 to TRBJ2-5, with 8 bases aligning to TRBD1. This CDR3 spans 15 amino acids. V shed 5 bases, J shed 5 bases, and the junction held 10 bases outside the gene matches. CDR1 ENHRY and CDR2 SYGVKD come from the germline V gene. CDR3 region: CAISLGQGAGETQYF. DNA of the CDR3: TGTGCCATCAGTTTAGGGCAGGGGGCAGGGGAGACCCAGTACTTC.

The chain couples TRBV5-1 to TRBJ2-7; 7 positions agree with TRBD2. Unmatched junction bases numbered 10, after V lost 4 bases and J lost 3 bases. Germline CDR1 is SGHRS and CDR2 is YFSETQ. CDR3 length equals 15 residues. The CDR3 here is CASSPSLAANYEQYF. The CDR3 DNA reads TGCGCCAGCAGCCCTTCTCTAGCGGCGAACTACGAGCAGTACTTC.

V usage is TRBV2 and J usage is TRBJ1-2; maybe TRBD1 (5 bases). The CDR3 has 13 amino acids. CDR1 is SNHLY, CDR2 FYNNEI, per germline. V lost 9 bases and J lost 1, with 12 bases in between. CDR3 loop: CASRRGGNYGYTF. In nucleotides, the CDR3 is TGTGCCAGTAGGAGGGGAGGTAACTATGGCTACACCTTC. Together with reference TRBV2 and TRBJ1-2, the CDR3 gives the full variable domain: EPEVTQTPSHQVTQMGQEVILRCVPISNHLYFYWYRQILGQKVEFLVSFYNNEISEKSEIFDDQFSVERPDGSNFTLKIRSTKLEDSAMYFCASRRGGNYGYTFGSGTRLTVV.

This rearrangement joins TRBV28 to TRBJ2-1, with TRBD2 identical over 10 bases. CDR1 is MDHEN and CDR2 is SYDVKM in the germline V gene. Losses at the gene ends were 3 bases for V and 0 bases for J; bases not matched to a gene: 2. This CDR3 region has 16 residues. CDR3 sequence (DNA): TGTGCCAGCAGTTTCTTAGCGGGAGGCTCCTACAATGAGCAGTTCTTC. Amino acids: CASSFLAGGSYNEQFF.

This chain connects TRBV6-4 to TRBJ1-1; D perhaps matches TRBD1 (6 bases). V was clipped by 5 bases and J by 4 bases, with 17 bases between them. CDR1 is MRHNA and CDR2 is SNTAGT in the germline V gene. This CDR3 region has 15 residues. The CDR3 protein is CASSPQGEASTEAFF. CDR3 DNA: TGTGCCAGCAGTCCACAGGGAGAAGCCTCCACTGAAGCTTTCTTT.

The chain joins TRBV6-6 to TRBJ2-2; 8 bases fit TRBD1. Losses at the gene ends were 7 bases for V and 5 bases for J; bases not matched to a gene: 9. The CDR3 is 15 residues long. CDR1 is MNHNY and CDR2 is SVGAGI in the germline V gene (reference sequence). DNA of the CDR3: TGTGCCAGCATTGGACAGGGACGGGCTACCGGGGAGCTGTTTTTT. Protein product: CASIGQGRATGELFF.

The chain couples TRBV10-2 to TRBJ2-1, with 7 nucleotides matching TRBD2. The V gene end was trimmed by 7 bases and the J gene end by 3 bases; junction bases not matched to a gene: 6. The CDR3 extends over 14 amino acids. Germline V lookup: CDR1 WSHSY, CDR2 SAAADI. CDR3 protein: CASTLAGVYNEQFF. The DNA for the CDR3 is TGCGCCAGCACTCTGGCGGGAGTCTACAATGAGCAGTTCTTC.

The V and J genes are TRBV5-1 and TRBJ2-5; 7 bases line up with TRBD2. V lost 1 base to trimming and J lost 3 bases; unmatched junction nucleotides: 18. Looked up from germline, CDR1 is SGHRS and CDR2 is YFSETQ. This CDR3 is 19 amino acids long. The chain's CDR3 is CASSLSRTSPTYIEETQYF. CDR3 sequence (DNA): TGCGCCAGCAGCTTGTCCCGGACTAGTCCGACTTACATCGAAGAGACCCAGTACTTC. The full variable domain, rest sourced from reference TRBV5-1 and TRBJ2-5, is KAGVTQTPRYLIKTRGQQVTLSCSPISGHRSVSWYQQTPGQGLQFLFEYFSETQRNKGNFPGRFSGRQFSNSRSEMNVSTLELGDSALYLCASSLSRTSPTYIEETQYFGPGTRLLVL.